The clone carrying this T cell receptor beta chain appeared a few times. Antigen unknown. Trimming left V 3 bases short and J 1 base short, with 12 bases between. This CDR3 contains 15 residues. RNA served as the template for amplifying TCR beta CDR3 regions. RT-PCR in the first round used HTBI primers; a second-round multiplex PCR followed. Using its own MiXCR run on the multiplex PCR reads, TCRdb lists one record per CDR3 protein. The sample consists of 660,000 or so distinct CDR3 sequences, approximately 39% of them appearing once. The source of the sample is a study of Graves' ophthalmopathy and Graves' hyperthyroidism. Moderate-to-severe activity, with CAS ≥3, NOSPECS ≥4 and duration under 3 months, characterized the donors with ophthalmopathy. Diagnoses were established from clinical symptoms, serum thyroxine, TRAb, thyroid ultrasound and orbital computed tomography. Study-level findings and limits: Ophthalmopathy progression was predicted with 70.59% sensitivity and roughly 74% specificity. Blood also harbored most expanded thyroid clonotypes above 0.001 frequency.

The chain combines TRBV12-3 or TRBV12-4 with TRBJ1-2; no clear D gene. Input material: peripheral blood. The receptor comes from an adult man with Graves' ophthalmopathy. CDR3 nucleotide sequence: TGTGCCAGCAGTTTTTTAGGGTATGGTAACTATGGCTACACCTTC. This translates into CASSFLGYGNYGYTF.